The T cell receptor beta chain under discussion was sequenced for a study of T cell responses to AZD1222 COVID-19 vaccine. Of note for this clone: Antigen unknown.

Trimming removed 8 bases from V and 5 bases from J; junction bases left unmatched: 12. CDR1 and CDR2 (germline): MNHEY, SVGAGI. The CDR3 loop spans 15 amino acids. Profiled with immunoSEQ multiplex PCR; TCRdb holds only in-frame clones, not every one. The profile shows about 120,000 clones, 80% to 90% of them singletons. Notes on the study in general: Following two doses of AZD1222, Spike-specific TCR breadth and depth rose. Females made up more of the donors, who were largely white British, and clonal diversity may have come out too low. Repertoires were obtained solely post-peak T cell response.

The sample in question was peripheral blood, obtained on day 0 of MenACWY control vaccination. The TCR originated in an adult in good health. V gene TRBV6-5 combines with J gene TRBJ2-1, with 7 bases lining up with TRBD1. CDR3 in amino acids: CASHPGTAQNNEQFF. Written as DNA, the CDR3 is TGTGCCAGCCATCCCGGGACAGCACAGAACAATGAGCAGTTCTTC.